The 18 T cell receptor beta chains presented below share a single source sample, sequenced in a study of T cell responses to AZD1222 COVID-19 vaccine. Method: immunoSEQ multiplex PCR; TCRdb's copy keeps in-frame clones and lacks some. Found here are about 130,000 clones, just under 95% of them singletons; the top ten hold about 1.1%. Specimen: peripheral blood, collected 28 days after the second AZD1222 dose. These receptors came from an adult who received the AZD1222 COVID-19 vaccine.

The chain uses TRBV19 and TRBJ2-2; 7 bases agree with TRBD1. Germline V gives CDR1 LNHDA, CDR2 SQIVND (reference sequence). V shed 1 base, J shed 4 bases, and the junction held 0 bases outside the gene matches. CDR3 size: 14 residues. The CDR3 reads CASSIAGGTGELFF. The CDR3 DNA reads TGTGCCAGTAGTATAGCAGGGGGCACCGGGGAGCTGTTTTTT.

The V call is TRBV7-2, the J call TRBJ2-2; TRBD2 aligns across 14 bases. Per the germline V gene, CDR1 is SGHTA and CDR2 is FQGNSA. CDR3 length: 18 residues. Unmatched junction bases numbered 6, after V lost 5 bases and J lost 1 base. The CDR3 nucleotides are TGTGCCAGCAGCACCCCCGGACTAGCGGGAGGGAACACCGGGGAGCTGTTTTTT. Translating it yields CASSTPGLAGGNTGELFF.

The V gene is TRBV7-2, the J gene TRBJ2-4, with 9 nucleotides matching TRBD1. Unmatched junction bases numbered 1, after V lost 4 bases and J lost 3 bases. The CDR3 runs to 14 residues. Germline CDR1 is SGHTA and CDR2 is FQGNSA. CDR3 sequence: CASSSGQGKNIQYF. The CDR3 coding sequence is TGTGCCAGCAGCTCGGGACAGGGCAAAAACATTCAGTACTTC.

V gene TRBV11-3 combines with J gene TRBJ1-2; D uncertain. Germline V gives CDR1 SGHNT, CDR2 YENEEA. This CDR3 is 13 amino acids long. Trimming shortened V by 5 bases and J by 6 bases, and 13 bases separated the two germline ends. CDR3 amino acids: CASSPTLDDGYTF. The CDR3 region has the DNA TGTGCCAGCAGCCCTACCTTAGATGATGGCTACACCTTC.

The rearrangement uses TRBV29-1 and TRBJ1-4, with a possible D match to TRBD1 (6 bases). Germline loops: CDR1 SQVTM, CDR2 ANQGSEA. V gave up 6 bases and J gave up 7 bases, with 15 bases separating them. The CDR3 sequence is 13 residues long. CDR3 loop: CSVLQGGGEKLFF. The CDR3 nucleotides read TGCAGCGTCCTACAGGGAGGGGGTGAAAAACTGTTTTTT.

This chain links TRBV6-5 with TRBJ2-7; TRBD1 agrees at 11 bases. With V trimmed by 6 bases and J by 6 bases, 10 bases remained unmatched. The CDR3 totals 15 residues. The germline V gene has CDR1 MNHEY and CDR2 SVGAGI. The CDR3 loop is CASSRPGQGVSEQYF. In DNA form, the CDR3 reads TGTGCCAGCAGCCGACCGGGACAGGGGGTATCCGAGCAGTACTTC.

V gene TRBV18 combines with J gene TRBJ1-6, with a tentative D call TRBD1 (5 bases). The germline V gene encodes CDR1 KGHSH and CDR2 LQKENI. Trimming left V 4 bases short and J 8 bases short, with 6 bases between. CDR3 size: 12 residues. In nucleotides, the CDR3 is TGTGCCAGCTCACGGGGGGATTCACCCCTCCACTTT. This translates into CASSRGDSPLHF.

The chain couples TRBV5-1 to TRBJ2-5, with 15 bases lining up with TRBD2. CDR1 and CDR2 (germline): SGHRS, YFSETQ. The CDR3 is 15 amino acids. Trimming at V came to 4 bases and at J to 4 bases, leaving 2 bases not matched to a gene. The CDR3 region is CASSKGLAGGETQYF. The CDR3 nucleotides are TGCGCCAGCAGCAAGGGACTAGCGGGGGGAGAGACCCAGTACTTC.

The CDR3 coding sequence is TGTGCCAGCAGTTTCCCCCAAACCTTCAGAGAAAAACTGTTTTTT. It specifies CASSFPQTFREKLFF. V and J are TRBV28 and TRBJ1-4; D not resolved. Germline CDR1 MDHEN, CDR2 SYDVKM. CDR3 length: 15 amino acids. Trimming pared 3 bases from V and 8 bases from J, leaving 16 bases between. Full variable domain (remainder filled in from reference TRBV28 and TRBJ1-4): DVKVTQSSRYLVKRTGEKVFLECVQDMDHENMFWYRQDPGLGLRLIYFSYDVKMKEKGDIPEGYSVSREKKERFSLILESASTNQTSMYLCASSFPQTFREKLFFGSGTQLSVL.

This chain links TRBV9 with TRBJ2-2; 9 bases match TRBD1. The CDR3 has 15 residues. Trimming took 3 bases from V and 5 from J; bases not matched to a gene: 5. CDR1 is SGDLS and CDR2 is YYNGEE in the germline V gene. CDR3 protein: CASSAGTGFTGELFF. CDR3 coding DNA: TGTGCCAGCAGCGCCGGGACAGGGTTTACCGGGGAGCTGTTTTTT.

The J gene is TRBJ1-1, the V gene TRBV7-2; a possible D gene is TRBD1 (5 bases). V was shortened by 0 bases and J by 3 bases, with 11 bases between the two germline ends. There are 15 residues in the CDR3. Germline lookup yields CDR1 SGHTA and CDR2 FQGNSA. The CDR3 sequence: CASSLALRGHTEAFF. CDR3 bases: TGTGCCAGCAGCTTAGCGCTCCGGGGCCACACTGAAGCTTTCTTT.

CDR3 nucleotides: TGTGCCAGCAGCGCCGTCAGGGTAGGGCTAATCTACGAGCAGTACTTC. Translating it yields CASSAVRVGLIYEQYF. This chain joins TRBV5-6 and TRBJ2-7, with D possibly matching TRBD1 (5 bases). This CDR3 has 16 residues. The germline gives CDR1 SGHDT, CDR2 YYEEEE. With 4 bases removed from V and 3 bases from J, the gap between germline ends came to 20 bases.

The chain employs TRBV20-1 and TRBJ1-6; D is unclear. The CDR3 sequence is 11 residues long. V was cut by 1 base and J by 9 bases, with 4 bases left in between. Looked up from germline, CDR1 is DFQATT and CDR2 is SNEGSKA (reference sequence). The CDR3 loop reads CSARGVSPLHF. The CDR3 region has the DNA TGCAGTGCTAGAGGGGTTTCACCCCTCCACTTT.

The chain uses TRBV5-4 and TRBJ2-5; 8 nucleotides line up with TRBD2. This CDR3 has 16 amino acids. CDR1 and CDR2 from the germline V gene are SGHNT and YYREEE (reference sequence). The V segment lost 4 bases and the J segment 2 bases; nucleotides outside the gene matches: 10. The CDR3 DNA reads TGTGCCAGCAGCCCGAGAACGATAGCGGGACAAGAGACCCAGTACTTC. The encoded protein is CASSPRTIAGQETQYF.

The chain couples TRBV19 to TRBJ2-7; 7 bases match TRBD1. With V trimmed by 6 bases and J by 3 bases, 5 bases remained unmatched. Germline assignment: CDR1 LNHDA and CDR2 SQIVND (reference sequence). This CDR3 region has 13 residues. CDR3 in DNA: TGTGCCAGTAGCCACCGGGACAGCTACGAGCAGTACTTC. Protein product: CASSHRDSYEQYF.

J is TRBJ2-5 and V is TRBV7-3; 8 bases agree with TRBD2. The CDR3 covers 16 residues. Germline-derived CDR1 and CDR2 are SGHTA and FQGTGA. With 3 bases clipped from V and 1 base from J, the junction kept 7 bases outside the gene matches. The CDR3 loop is CASSLHGTSTQETQYF. DNA of the CDR3: TGTGCCAGCAGCTTGCACGGGACTAGTACCCAAGAGACCCAGTACTTC. The full variable domain, completed using reference TRBV7-3 and TRBJ2-5, is GAGVSQTPSNKVTEKGKYVELRCDPISGHTALYWYRQSLGQGPEFLIYFQGTGAADDSGLPNDRFFAVRPEGSVSTLKIQRTERGDSAVYLCASSLHGTSTQETQYFGPGTRLLVL.

This clone was recorded only once. V gene TRBV5-1 combines with J gene TRBJ1-2; D gene uncertain. Germline loops: CDR1 SGHRS, CDR2 YFSETQ. The CDR3 has 16 residues. The V gene lost 0 bases and the J gene lost 2 bases, with 14 bases spanning the gap. The CDR3 protein is CASSLGLGNLNYGYTF. In DNA form, the CDR3 reads TGCGCCAGCAGCTTGGGTCTCGGAAACCTGAACTATGGCTACACCTTC.

This clone was picked up one time. The J gene is TRBJ2-5, the V gene TRBV9; tentative D call: TRBD1 (6 bases). CDR3 length equals 16 residues. Trimming stripped 4 bases from V and 5 bases from J, with 21 bases between. Germline lookup yields CDR1 SGDLS and CDR2 YYNGEE. For the CDR3, the DNA is TGTGCCAGCAGCCCCGACCAAGGGGGAAGGGCTGAGACCCAGTACTTC. As protein: CASSPDQGGRAETQYF. Using reference TRBV9 and TRBJ2-5 for the parts outside the CDR3, the full variable domain is DSGVTQTPKHLITATGQRVTLRCSPRSGDLSVYWYQQSLDQGLQFLIQYYNGEERAKGNILERFSAQQFPDLHSELNLSSLELGDSALYFCASSPDQGGRAETQYFGPGTRLLVL.